These T cell receptor beta chains were read from a single sample in a study of cytomegalovirus exposure and HLA in healthy donors. The protocol was immunoSEQ multiplex PCR, while the TCRdb copy is restricted to in-frame clones and leaves out a portion. The table includes approximately 100,000 clones, roughly 70% detected once. What was sequenced was PBMCs. These receptors were collected from a male donor in good health and CMV-seronegative. Each CDR3 is given with its conserved first and last residue. A D gene is named only where the DNA matches it firmly. Not all rows give a size; the values are once, few, many and, for expanded clones, a class.

TRBJ2-7 TRBD2 TRBV5-1 . CASSFGTSGTEQYF TGCGCCAGCAGCTTTGGGACTAGCGGGACCGAGCAGTACTTC
TRBJ2-5 TRBD1 TRBV5-4 . CASSSQGDQETQYF TGTGCCAGCAGCTCACAGGGGGATCAAGAGACCCAGTACTTC
TRBJ1-2 TRBD1 TRBV27 once CASSRGDRGRVGYTF TGTGCCAGCAGCAGGGGGGACAGGGGCCGGGTCGGCTACACCTTC
TRBJ1-2 . TRBV28 few CASSLQVLYGYTF TGTGCCAGCAGTCTTCAGGTTCTCTATGGCTACACCTTC
TRBJ2-7 . TRBV7-2 . CASSLTGGSSWHEQYF TGTGCCAGCAGCTTAACTGGAGGAAGTAGCTGGCACGAGCAGTACTTC
TRBJ2-1 TRBD2 TRBV7-6 few CASSWGLGPNNEQFF TGTGCCAGCAGCTGGGGACTAGGCCCGAACAATGAGCAGTTCTTC
TRBJ2-2 TRBD2 TRBV27 . CASSSTSQGTVGLAGVPGELFF TGTGCCAGCAGTTCAACTTCCCAAGGGACAGTAGGACTAGCGGGAGTGCCCGGGGAGCTGTTTTTT
TRBJ1-2 TRBD1 TRBV30 . CAWSVLPAQGDGYTF TGTGCCTGGAGTGTACTCCCAGCCCAGGGGGATGGCTACACCTTC
TRBJ1-1 . TRBV4-3 . CASSQARSVNTEAFF TGCGCCAGCAGCCAAGCTCGGTCGGTGAACACTGAAGCTTTCTTT
TRBJ1-5 . TRBV5-6 . CASTRGAFISNQPQHF TGTGCCAGCACCCGTGGGGCTTTCATTAGCAATCAGCCCCAGCATTTT
TRBJ2-7 TRBD2 TRBV27 . CASSLAGGMASYEQYF TGTGCCAGCAGTTTAGCGGGAGGAATGGCCTCCTACGAGCAGTACTTC
TRBJ2-1 TRBD2 TRBV7-2 few CASSLAGTSGSQSYNEQFF TGTGCCAGCAGCTTAGCCGGAACTAGCGGGAGTCAGTCCTACAATGAGCAGTTCTTC
TRBJ2-1 . TRBV7-6 . CASSLAASGTYNEQFF TGTGCCAGCAGCTTAGCGGCTAGTGGAACATACAATGAGCAGTTCTTC
TRBJ2-1 . TRBV7-9 . CASSSIAVSYNEQFF TGTGCCAGCAGCTCCATAGCGGTCTCCTACAATGAGCAGTTCTTC
TRBJ2-7 TRBD1 TRBV7-9 . CASSFGTGYYEQYF TGTGCCAGCAGCTTTGGGACAGGATACTACGAGCAGTACTTC
TRBJ1-4 TRBD1 TRBV5-1 many CASSMGQLNEKLFF TGCGCCAGCAGCATGGGACAGCTTAATGAAAAACTGTTTTTT